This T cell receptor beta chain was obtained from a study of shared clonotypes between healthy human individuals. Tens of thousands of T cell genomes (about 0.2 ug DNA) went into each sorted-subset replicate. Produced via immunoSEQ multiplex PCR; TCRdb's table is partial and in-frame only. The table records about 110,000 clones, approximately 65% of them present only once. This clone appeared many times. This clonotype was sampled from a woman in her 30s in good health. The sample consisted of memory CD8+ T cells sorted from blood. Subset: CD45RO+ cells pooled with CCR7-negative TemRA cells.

The CDR3 DNA reads TGTGCCAGCAGCTTAGGGTACTCTAATCGACCAGATACGCAGTATTTT. Its translation is CASSLGYSNRPDTQYF. This rearrangement joins TRBV7-7 to TRBJ2-3; D uncertain. The CDR3 has 16 amino acids. V was trimmed by 1 base and J by 4 bases, leaving 15 bases between them. The V gene's germline CDR1 is SSHAT and CDR2 FNYEAQ (reference sequence). The full variable domain, rest sourced from reference TRBV7-7 and TRBJ2-3, is GAGVSQSPRYKVTKRGQDVTLRCDPISSHATLYWYQQALGQGPEFLTYFNYEAQPDKSGLPSDRFSAERPEGSISTLTIQRTEQRDSAMYRCASSLGYSNRPDTQYFGPGTRLTVL.